The sequence of this T cell receptor (beta chain) was determined in a study of blood T cell repertoires in COVID-19. This CDR3 region has 15 residues. The V and J ends lost 6 bases and 6 bases, in that order; junction bases with no gene match: 11. CDR1 MNHEY and CDR2 SVGEGT come from the germline V gene. Profiled with immunoSEQ multiplex PCR; TCRdb holds only in-frame clones, not every one. The profile shows roughly 150,000 clones, around 80% of them singletons. The chain links TRBV6-2 or TRBV6-3 to TRBJ2-7, with TRBD2 identical over 10 bases. Sequenced sample: peripheral blood. The TCR comes from a woman between 50 and 59 years old with acute or convalescent COVID-19. Here the CDR3 DNA reads TGTGCCAGCAGGTACGGCGGACTAGCGGTCCCCGAGCAGTACTTC. Translating gives CASRYGGLAVPEQYF.